This paragraph covers one TCR beta chain sequence. V gave up 6 bases and J gave up 2 bases, with 17 bases separating them. This CDR3 has 16 amino acids. After extraction with the RNeasy kit, about 0.45 to 1 ug of the RNA was reverse transcribed using random hexamers. With immunoSEQ multiplex PCR, TCR beta CDR3 was amplified across 54 Vbeta and 13 Jbeta. TCRdb processed the immunoSEQ multiplex PCR reads anew with MiXCR; each CDR3 protein has one entry. The table lists about 130,000 distinct CDR3 sequences, approximately 94% of them singletons, with around 0.12% in the top ten. This sample was taken from a study of CD8 T cells in Susac syndrome. Sequencing of TCR beta was performed on blood CD8+ T cells and on blood CD4+ T cells. Treatment-naive patients with stable or active relapsing-remitting disease were the multiple sclerosis controls. TEMRA cells were FACS-enriched, and CD8+ and CD4+ T cells were isolated negatively.

This sequence was found in a human donor with multiple sclerosis. This chain connects TRBV23-1 to TRBJ1-5; no clear D gene. TRBV23-1 is an ORF for which the function is uncertain. Sequencing was performed on CD4+ T cells from PBMCs. CDR3 in DNA: TGCGCCAGCAGCCTGTGGGCCCTTTGCCGCAATCAGCCCCAGCATTTT. This codes for CASSLWALCRNQPQHF.